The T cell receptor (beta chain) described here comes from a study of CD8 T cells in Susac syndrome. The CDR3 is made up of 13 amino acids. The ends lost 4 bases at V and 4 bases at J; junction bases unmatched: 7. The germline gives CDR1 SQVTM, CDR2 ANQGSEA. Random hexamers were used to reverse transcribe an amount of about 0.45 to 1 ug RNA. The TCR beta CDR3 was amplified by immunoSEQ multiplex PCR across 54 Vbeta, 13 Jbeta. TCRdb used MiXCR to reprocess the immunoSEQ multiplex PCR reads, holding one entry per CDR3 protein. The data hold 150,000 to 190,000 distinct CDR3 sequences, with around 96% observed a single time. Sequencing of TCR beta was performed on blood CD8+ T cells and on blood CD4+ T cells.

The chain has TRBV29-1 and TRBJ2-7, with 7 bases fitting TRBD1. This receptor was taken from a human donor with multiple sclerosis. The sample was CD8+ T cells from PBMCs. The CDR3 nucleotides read TGCAGCGTTGGTACAGGGGAAGGATACGAGCAGTACTTC. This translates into CSVGTGEGYEQYF.